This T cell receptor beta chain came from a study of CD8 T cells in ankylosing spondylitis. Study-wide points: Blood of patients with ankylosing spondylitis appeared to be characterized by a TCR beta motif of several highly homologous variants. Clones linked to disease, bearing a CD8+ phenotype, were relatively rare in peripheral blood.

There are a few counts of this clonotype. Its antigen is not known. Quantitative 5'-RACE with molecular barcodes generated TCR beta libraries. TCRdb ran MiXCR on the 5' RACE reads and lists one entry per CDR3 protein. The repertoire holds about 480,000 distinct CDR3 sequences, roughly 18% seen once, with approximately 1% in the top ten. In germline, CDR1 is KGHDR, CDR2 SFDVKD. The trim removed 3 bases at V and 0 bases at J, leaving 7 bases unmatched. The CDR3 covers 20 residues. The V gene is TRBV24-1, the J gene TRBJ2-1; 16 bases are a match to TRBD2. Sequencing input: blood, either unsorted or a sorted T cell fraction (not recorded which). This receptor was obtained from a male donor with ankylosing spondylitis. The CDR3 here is CATSDPGLAGGSLSYNEQFF. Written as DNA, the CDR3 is TGTGCCACCAGTGATCCGGGACTAGCGGGAGGGTCCCTCTCCTACAATGAGCAGTTCTTC.